Presented here are 15 T cell receptor beta chains from one specimen sequenced in a study of T cell responses to AZD1222 COVID-19 vaccine. Sequencing used immunoSEQ multiplex PCR; TCRdb keeps in-frame clones, though not all of them. The sample has over 120,000 clones, 86% seen once. The material was peripheral blood, obtained 28 days after the second AZD1222 dose. The receptor set was obtained from an adult who received the AZD1222 COVID-19 vaccine.

CDR3 sequence (DNA): TGTGCCAGCAGCCAATGGGACTATGGCTACACCTTC. Translating it yields CASSQWDYGYTF. The chain combines TRBV5-6 with TRBJ1-2; the D is unclear. The V end was cut by 4 bases, the J end by 3 bases, with 7 bases between. Per the germline V gene, CDR1 is SGHDT and CDR2 is YYEEEE. This CDR3 contains 12 residues.

The V call is TRBV6-4, the J call TRBJ1-1; D perhaps matches TRBD1 (6 bases). Between the trimmed V and J ends, which lost 4 bases and 4 bases, there was a span of 10 bases. The CDR3 is 13 residues long. Germline lookup yields CDR1 MRHNA and CDR2 SNTAGT. CDR3 nucleotide sequence: TGTGCCAGCAGTGTTTCACAGGGCACTGAAGCTTTCTTT. As protein: CASSVSQGTEAFF.

This clone was detected once. The V gene is TRBV7-9, the J gene TRBJ1-5; 8 positions agree with TRBD1. Germline CDR1 SEHNR, CDR2 FQNEAQ (reference sequence). The length of the CDR3 is 15 residues. V trimming: 5 bases; J trimming: 4 bases; junction bases outside the gene matches: 7. The CDR3 nucleotides are TGTGCCAGCAGCCTGGGGACAGGATGGAATCAGCCCCAGCATTTT. It is translated as CASSLGTGWNQPQHF.

The chain carries TRBV7-8 and TRBJ2-2, with a possible D match to TRBD1 (6 bases). The CDR3 totals 16 residues. CDR1 and CDR2 from the germline V gene are SGHVS and FQNEAQ. V gave up 2 bases and J gave up 4 bases, with 14 bases separating them. The CDR3 here is CASSLFWDNPTGELFF. CDR3 nucleotides: TGTGCCAGCAGCTTATTTTGGGACAACCCCACCGGGGAGCTGTTTTTT.

The chain combines TRBV6-5 with TRBJ2-7; 11 bases are a match to TRBD1. This CDR3 is built from 15 residues. Germline CDR1 is MNHEY and CDR2 is SVGAGI. Trimming removed 8 bases from V and 5 bases from J; junction bases left unmatched: 11. The CDR3 region has the DNA TGTGCCAGCGGCGTAACCGGGACAGGGGGTCACGAGCAGTACTTC. This encodes CASGVTGTGGHEQYF.

This rearrangement joins TRBV18 to TRBJ1-2, with D perhaps TRBD1 (6 bases). V was clipped by 3 bases and J by 4 bases, with 12 bases between them. Germline V gene sequence: CDR1 KGHSH, CDR2 LQKENI. The CDR3 totals 14 residues. CDR3 residues: CASSPPGAGYGYTF. CDR3 sequence (DNA): TGTGCCAGCTCACCTCCAGGGGCTGGCTATGGCTACACCTTC.

The rearrangement links TRBV5-5 to TRBJ2-1; weak D call: TRBD2 (6 bases). The length of the CDR3 is 16 residues. V dropped 0 bases and J dropped 8 bases, with 18 bases sitting between them. Germline CDR1 reads SGHKS; CDR2 reads YYEKEE (reference sequence). CDR3 amino acids: CASSLDPGEAVYEQFF. Written as DNA, the CDR3 is TGTGCCAGCAGCTTGGATCCGGGGGAAGCTGTCTATGAGCAGTTCTTC. Full variable domain (missing parts from reference TRBV5-5 and TRBJ2-1): DAGVTQSPTHLIKTRGQQVTLRCSPISGHKSVSWYQQVLGQGPQFIFQYYEKEERGRGNFPDRFSARQFPNYSSELNVNALLLGDSALYLCASSLDPGEAVYEQFFGPGTRLTVL.

The J gene is TRBJ1-5, the V gene TRBV21-1. TRBV21-1 is a recognized pseudogene. The CDR3 covers 14 residues. The CDR3: CASSKQNRAQPQHF. Here the CDR3 DNA reads TGTGCCAGCAGCAAGCAGAATCGGGCCCAGCCCCAGCATTTT.

The genes are TRBV19 and TRBJ1-4; D remains ambiguous. V was trimmed by 7 bases and J by 1 base, leaving 13 bases between them. Germline V gives CDR1 LNHDA, CDR2 SQIVND (reference sequence). This CDR3 has 15 residues. The CDR3 nucleotides read TGTGCCAGTATTGGGCAGTCAGTAACTAATGAAAAACTGTTTTTT. It encodes CASIGQSVTNEKLFF. The complete variable domain, with remaining parts taken from reference TRBV19 and TRBJ1-4, reads DGGITQSPKYLFRKEGQNVTLSCEQNLNHDAMYWYRQDPGQGLRLIYYSQIVNDFQKGDIAEGYSVSREKKESFPLTVTSAQKNPTAFYLCASIGQSVTNEKLFFGSGTQLSVL.

This sequence joins TRBV27 and TRBJ2-7; no definite D call. Germline V gene sequence: CDR1 MNHEY, CDR2 SMNVEV (reference sequence). The CDR3 is made up of 14 amino acids. V lost 5 bases, J lost 4 bases, and 15 bases lay in between. In DNA form, the CDR3 reads TGTGCCAGCAGTCAGATTCTGGACGGATACGAGCAGTACTTC. Its translation: CASSQILDGYEQYF.

This clone was counted once. The rearrangement joins TRBV9 to TRBJ1-1; perhaps TRBD1 as D (6 bases). Germline CDR1 reads SGDLS; CDR2 reads YYNGEE. The CDR3 sequence is 15 residues long. V was trimmed by 0 bases and J by 6 bases, leaving 15 bases between them. CDR3 amino acids: CASSVEAGAAAEAFF. The CDR3 coding sequence is TGTGCCAGCAGCGTAGAAGCGGGGGCTGCGGCTGAAGCTTTCTTT.

Only one count was recorded for this clone. The chain couples TRBV12-3 or TRBV12-4 to TRBJ1-1; the D is unclear. The V end was cut by 1 base, the J end by 2 bases, with 5 bases between. The CDR3 runs 13 residues. The CDR3 reads CASSLGLNTEAFF. CDR3 coding DNA: TGTGCCAGCAGTTTAGGGCTTAACACTGAAGCTTTCTTT.

The V call is TRBV19, the J call TRBJ1-1; perhaps TRBD1 as D (5 bases). Germline V lookup: CDR1 LNHDA, CDR2 SQIVND (reference sequence). V was trimmed by 2 bases and J by 4 bases, leaving 17 bases between them. This CDR3 has 16 amino acids. CDR3 coding DNA: TGTGCCAGTAGTATACATCAGGGTCGAGCAGGCACTGAAGCTTTCTTT. Amino acid sequence: CASSIHQGRAGTEAFF.

This sequence joins TRBV2 and TRBJ1-5; D remains unclear. Trimming cost V 2 bases and J 4 bases, with 12 bases left between them. The CDR3 is 15 amino acids. Germline CDR1 is SNHLY and CDR2 is FYNNEI. The CDR3 region has the DNA TGTGCCAGCAGTGAAAGGAAAGCGGTGAATCAGCCCCAGCATTTT. Its protein product is CASSERKAVNQPQHF.

CDR3 sequence (DNA): TGTGCCAGCAGTTTATCCACTAGGGGGAGCTATGGCTACACCTTC. Translation gives CASSLSTRGSYGYTF. The rearrangement links TRBV27 to TRBJ1-2; TRBD1 is a possible D gene (6 bases). With 0 bases removed from V and 4 bases from J, the gap between germline ends came to 12 bases. Germline CDR1 and CDR2: MNHEY and SMNVEV (reference sequence). The CDR3 runs 15 residues.